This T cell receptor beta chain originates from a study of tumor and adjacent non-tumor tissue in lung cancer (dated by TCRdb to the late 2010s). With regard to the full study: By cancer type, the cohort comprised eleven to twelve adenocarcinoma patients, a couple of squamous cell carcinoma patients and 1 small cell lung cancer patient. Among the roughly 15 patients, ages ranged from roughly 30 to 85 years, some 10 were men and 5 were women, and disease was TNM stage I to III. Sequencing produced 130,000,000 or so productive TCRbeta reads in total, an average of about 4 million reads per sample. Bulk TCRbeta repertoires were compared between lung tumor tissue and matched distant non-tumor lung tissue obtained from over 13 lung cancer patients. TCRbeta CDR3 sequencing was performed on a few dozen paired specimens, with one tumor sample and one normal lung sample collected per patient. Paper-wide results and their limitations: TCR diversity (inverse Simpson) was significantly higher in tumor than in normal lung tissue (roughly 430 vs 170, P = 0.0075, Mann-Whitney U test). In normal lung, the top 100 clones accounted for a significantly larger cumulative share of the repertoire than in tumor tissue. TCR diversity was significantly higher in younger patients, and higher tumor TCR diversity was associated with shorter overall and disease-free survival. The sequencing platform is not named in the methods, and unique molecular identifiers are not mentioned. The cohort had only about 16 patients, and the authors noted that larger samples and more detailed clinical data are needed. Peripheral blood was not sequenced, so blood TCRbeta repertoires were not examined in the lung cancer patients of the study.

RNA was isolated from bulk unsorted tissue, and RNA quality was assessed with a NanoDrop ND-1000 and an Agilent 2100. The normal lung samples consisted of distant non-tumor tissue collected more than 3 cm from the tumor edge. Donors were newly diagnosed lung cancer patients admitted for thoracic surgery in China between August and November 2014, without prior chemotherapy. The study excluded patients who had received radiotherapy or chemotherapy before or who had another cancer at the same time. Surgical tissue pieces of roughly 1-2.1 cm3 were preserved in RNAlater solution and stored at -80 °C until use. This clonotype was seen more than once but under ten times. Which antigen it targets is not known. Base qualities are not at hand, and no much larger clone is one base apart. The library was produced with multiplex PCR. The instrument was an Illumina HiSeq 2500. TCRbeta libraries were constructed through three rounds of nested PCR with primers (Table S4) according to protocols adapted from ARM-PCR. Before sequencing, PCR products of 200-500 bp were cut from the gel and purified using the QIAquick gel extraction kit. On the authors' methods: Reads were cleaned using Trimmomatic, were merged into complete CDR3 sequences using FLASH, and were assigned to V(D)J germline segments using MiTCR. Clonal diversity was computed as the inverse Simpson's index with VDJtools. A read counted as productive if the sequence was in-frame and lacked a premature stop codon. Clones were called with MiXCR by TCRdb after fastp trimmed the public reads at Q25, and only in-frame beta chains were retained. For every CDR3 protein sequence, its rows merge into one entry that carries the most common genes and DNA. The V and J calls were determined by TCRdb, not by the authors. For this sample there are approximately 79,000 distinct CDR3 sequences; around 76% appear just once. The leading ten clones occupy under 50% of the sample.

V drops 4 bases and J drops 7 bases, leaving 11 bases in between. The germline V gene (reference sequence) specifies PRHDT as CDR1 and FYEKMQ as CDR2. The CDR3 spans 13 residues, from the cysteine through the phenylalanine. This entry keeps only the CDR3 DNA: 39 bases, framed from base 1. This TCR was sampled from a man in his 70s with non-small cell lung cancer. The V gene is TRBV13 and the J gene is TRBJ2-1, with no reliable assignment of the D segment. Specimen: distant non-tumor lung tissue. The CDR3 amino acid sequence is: CASSSVVGNEQFF. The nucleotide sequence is TGTGCCAGCAGCTCGGTCGTAGGGAATGAGCAGTTCTTC. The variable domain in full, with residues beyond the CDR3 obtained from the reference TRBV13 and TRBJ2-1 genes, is AAGVIQSPRHLIKEKRETATLKCYPIPRHDTVYWYQQGPGQDPQFLISFYEKMQSDKGSIPDRFSAQQFSDYHSELNMSSLELGDSALYFCASSSVVGNEQFFGPGTRLTVL.